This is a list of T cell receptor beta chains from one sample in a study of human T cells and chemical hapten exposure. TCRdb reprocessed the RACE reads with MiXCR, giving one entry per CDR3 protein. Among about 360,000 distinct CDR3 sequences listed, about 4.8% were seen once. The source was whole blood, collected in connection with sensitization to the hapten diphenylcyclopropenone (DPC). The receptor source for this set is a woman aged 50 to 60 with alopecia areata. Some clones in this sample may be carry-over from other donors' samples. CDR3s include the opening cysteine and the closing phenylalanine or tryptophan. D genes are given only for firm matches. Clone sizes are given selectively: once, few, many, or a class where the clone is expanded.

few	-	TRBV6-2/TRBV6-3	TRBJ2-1	TGTGCCAGCAGTTACTCGACGAAGGGAGCTGAGCAGTTCTTC	CASSYSTKGAEQFF
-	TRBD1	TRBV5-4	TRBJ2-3	TGTGCCAGCTGGACGACAGGGGGGCTTCTAGATACGCAGTATTTT	CASWTTGGLLDTQYF
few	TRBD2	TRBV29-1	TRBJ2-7	TGCAGCGTTGAAGATGAGGGACTACGGCCCTACGAGCAGTACTTC	CSVEDEGLRPYEQYF
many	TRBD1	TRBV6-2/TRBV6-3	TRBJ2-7	TGTGCCAGCAGCCCCCCTGGGGACAGGGGAACTCAGCAGTACTTC	CASSPPGDRGTQQYF
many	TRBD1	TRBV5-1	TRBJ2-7	TGCGCCAGCAGCTTGCCGGGACAGGGTGTCTACGAGCAGTACTTC	CASSLPGQGVYEQYF
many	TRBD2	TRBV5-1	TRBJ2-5	TGCGCCAGCAGCCGGACTAGCGGGGGGGCCGGGGAGACCCAGTACTTC	CASSRTSGGAGETQYF
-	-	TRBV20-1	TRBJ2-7	TGCAGTGCTAGATCGGGGGTGGTCTACGAGCAGTACTTC	CSARSGVVYEQYF
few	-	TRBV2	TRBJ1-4	TGTGCCAGCAGTGAAGCTGTCGCCACAAATAATGAAAAACTGTTTTTT	CASSEAVATNNEKLFF
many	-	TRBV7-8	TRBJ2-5	TGTGCCAGCAGCTTAGCGGGTGGTGGGTGGAAGACCCAGTACTTC	CASSLAGGGWKTQYF
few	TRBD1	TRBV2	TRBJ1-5	TGTGCCAGCAGTTCTGGGACAGTTCTCAATCAGCCCCAGCATTTT	CASSSGTVLNQPQHF
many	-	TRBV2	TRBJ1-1	TGTGCCAGCACTAAGGGGGAGAACACTGAAGCTTTCTTT	CASTKGENTEAFF
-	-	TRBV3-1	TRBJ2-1	TGTGCCAGCAGCCGGGTTCCCGTCTACAATGAGCAGTTCTTC	CASSRVPVYNEQFF
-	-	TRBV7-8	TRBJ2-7	TGTGCCAGCAGCTCAGGAGTGCCGGACGAGCAGTACTTC	CASSSGVPDEQYF
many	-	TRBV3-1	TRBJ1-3	TGTGCCAGCAGCCAGCTCGGAAACACCATATATTTT	CASSQLGNTIYF
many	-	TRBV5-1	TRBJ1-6	TGCGCCAGCAGCCCAAGGGACAAGAATTCACCCCTCCACTTT	CASSPRDKNSPLHF
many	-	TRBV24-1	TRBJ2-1	TGTGCCACCAGTCTGGGGGATGAGCAGTTCTTC	CATSLGDEQFF
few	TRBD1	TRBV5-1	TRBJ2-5	TGCGCCAGCAGCCACCCGGACAGGAGAGGAACCCAGTACTTC	CASSHPDRRGTQYF
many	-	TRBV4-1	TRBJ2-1	TGTGCCAGCAGCCAAGACAATGAGCAGTTCTTC	CASSQDNEQFF
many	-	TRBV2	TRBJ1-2	TGTGCCAGCAGTGCTAACCCCAGGGGACTTAACTATGGCTACACCTTC	CASSANPRGLNYGYTF
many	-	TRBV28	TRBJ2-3	TGTGCCAGCAGTTTTCAGGGTTATTCAGATACGCAGTATTTT	CASSFQGYSDTQYF
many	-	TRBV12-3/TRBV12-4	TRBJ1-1	TGTGCCAGCAGTCCGGAGTCCTTTTCTGGGGACACTGAAGCTTTCTTT	CASSPESFSGDTEAFF
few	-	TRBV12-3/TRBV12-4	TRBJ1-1	TGTGCCAGCAGAGGATTGGCGAACACTGAAGCTTTCTTT	CASRGLANTEAFF
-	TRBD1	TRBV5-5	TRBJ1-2	TGTGCCAGCAGCTTGTCGGGACAGGGGACCTATGGCTACACCTTC	CASSLSGQGTYGYTF
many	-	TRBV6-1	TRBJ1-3	TGTGCCAGCAGGGAGGACAACTCTGGAAACACCATATATTTT	CASREDNSGNTIYF
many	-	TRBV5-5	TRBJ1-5	TGTGCCAGCAGCTTGGACAGGATGAATCAGCCCCAGCATTTT	CASSLDRMNQPQHF
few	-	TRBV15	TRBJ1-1	TGTGCCACCAGCAGAGATGCGGGTGCTGAAGCTTTCTTT	CATSRDAGAEAFF
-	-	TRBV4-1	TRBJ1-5	TGCGCCAGCAGCCAAGTGGACGGAGGGAGCAATCAGCCCCAGCATTTT	CASSQVDGGSNQPQHF
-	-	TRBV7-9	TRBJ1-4	TGTGCCAGCAGCTTAAGCGTCGGGGGTGGTGAAAAACTGTTTTTT	CASSLSVGGGEKLFF